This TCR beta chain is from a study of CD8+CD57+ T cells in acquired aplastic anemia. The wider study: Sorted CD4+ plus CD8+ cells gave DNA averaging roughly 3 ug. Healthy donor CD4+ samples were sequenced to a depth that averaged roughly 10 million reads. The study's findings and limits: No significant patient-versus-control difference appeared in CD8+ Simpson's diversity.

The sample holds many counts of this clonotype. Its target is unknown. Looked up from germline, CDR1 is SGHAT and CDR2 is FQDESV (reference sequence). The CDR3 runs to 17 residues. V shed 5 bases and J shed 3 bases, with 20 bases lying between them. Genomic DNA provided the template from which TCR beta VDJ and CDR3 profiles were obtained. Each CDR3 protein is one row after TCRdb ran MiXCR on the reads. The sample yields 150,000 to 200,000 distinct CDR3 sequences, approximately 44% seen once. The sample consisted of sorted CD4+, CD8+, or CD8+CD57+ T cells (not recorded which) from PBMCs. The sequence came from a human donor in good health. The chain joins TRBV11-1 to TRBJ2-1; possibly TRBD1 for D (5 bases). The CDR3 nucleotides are TGTGCCAGCAGCCCAGCCCCTGGCGGCCAGGGCTACAATGAGCAGTTCTTC. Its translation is CASSPAPGGQGYNEQFF.